Below are 27 T cell receptor beta chains sequenced from a single sample in a study of blood T cell repertoires in COVID-19. The protocol was immunoSEQ multiplex PCR, while the TCRdb copy is restricted to in-frame clones and leaves out a portion. In the table there are about 200,000 clones, 70% to 90% of which are singletons. Sequenced sample: peripheral blood. These TCRs come from a woman between 45 and 65 years old with acute or convalescent COVID-19.

The genes are TRBV5-1 and TRBJ2-3; D ambiguous. The CDR3 runs 14 residues. Trimming took 0 bases from V and 2 from J, leaving 7 bases between them. Germline V CDR1 and CDR2: SGHRS, YFSETQ. The CDR3 nucleotides read TGCGCCAGCAGCTTGGCTTTGGCCACAGATACGCAGTATTTT. Translating it yields CASSLALATDTQYF.

The V call is TRBV21-1, the J call TRBJ1-1; TRBD1, the table's D call, was not compared with the DNA. TRBV21-1 is tagged as a pseudogene. CDR3 size: 17 residues. CDR3 bases: TGTGCCAGCAGCAGATTGAAAGTACAGGGTTCTAACACTGAAGCTTTCTTT. Amino acid sequence: CASSRLKVQGSNTEAFF.

The chain joins TRBV7-9 to TRBJ2-7, with TRBD2 matching over 13 bases. Trimming cost V 3 bases and J 5 bases; bases outside gene matches: 7. Germline V CDR1 and CDR2: SEHNR, FQNEAQ (reference sequence). The CDR3 consists of 16 residues. The CDR3 reads CASSLKGLAGVNEQYF. CDR3 nucleotide sequence: TGTGCCAGCAGCTTGAAAGGACTAGCGGGAGTAAACGAGCAGTACTTC.

Worth noting for this clone: The sample has other DNA sequences that encode this CDR3 too. This chain uses TRBV7-2 with TRBJ1-3; D is undetermined. The CDR3 covers 12 residues. Trimming left V 4 bases short and J 4 bases short, with 5 bases between. Germline-derived CDR1 and CDR2 are SGHTA and FQGNSA. In nucleotides, the CDR3 is TGTGCCAGCAGCTCTTTAGGAAACACCATATATTTT. Translation: CASSSLGNTIYF.

V is TRBV13 and J is TRBJ2-7, with TRBD2 identical over 14 bases. Germline V gene lookup returns CDR1 PRHDT and CDR2 FYEKMQ (reference sequence). V was clipped by 3 bases and J by 4 bases; unmatched bases: 2. The CDR3 sequence is 15 residues long. Here the CDR3 reads CASSLGTSGSYEQYF. The CDR3 region has the DNA TGTGCCAGCAGCTTGGGGACTAGCGGGAGTTACGAGCAGTACTTC.

The V gene is TRBV20-1, the J gene TRBJ2-5, with unresolved D. In germline, CDR1 is DFQATT, CDR2 SNEGSKA (reference sequence). V shed 7 bases and J shed 1 base, with 4 bases lying between them. The CDR3 is 10 amino acids. The CDR3 region is CSVRQETQYF. The CDR3 bases are TGCAGTGTTCGCCAAGAGACCCAGTACTTC.

This clone was counted a single time. This chain uses TRBV4-3 with TRBJ1-2; D unclear. Germline V CDR1 and CDR2: LGHNA, YSLEER. Trimming took 1 base from V and 4 from J, leaving 10 bases between them. The CDR3 runs 14 residues. The CDR3 DNA reads as TGCGCCAGCAGCCAAGTAGTTGGGCCCTATGGCTACACCTTC. This encodes CASSQVVGPYGYTF.

The rearrangement links TRBV7-9 to TRBJ1-5; D not resolved. This CDR3 spans 15 amino acids. Germline V gene lookup returns CDR1 SEHNR and CDR2 FQNEAQ (reference sequence). V lost 5 bases to trimming and J lost 4 bases, with 15 bases between them. The CDR3, as DNA: TGTGCCAGCAGCCCCGACGGAGGGTGGAATCAGCCCCAGCATTTT. Its translation is CASSPDGGWNQPQHF.

The chain recombines TRBV3-1 (or the pseudogene TRBV3-2) with TRBJ1-4, with a tentative D call TRBD1 (6 bases). Germline V gene lookup returns CDR1 LGHDT and CDR2 YNNKEL (reference sequence). The V end lost 5 bases, the J end lost 8 bases, and 21 bases lay between the germline ends. The CDR3 has 16 amino acids. As DNA, the CDR3 is TGTGCCAGCAGCAGGCGGACAGTTCAGGGATCCGAAAAACTGTTTTTT. This translates into CASSRRTVQGSEKLFF.

The genes are TRBV19 and TRBJ1-2; D uncertain. Between the trimmed V and J ends, which lost 4 bases and 0 bases, there was a span of 15 bases. The CDR3 consists of 16 residues. Germline CDR1 reads LNHDA; CDR2 reads SQIVND (reference sequence). This chain's CDR3 is CASSKMGPIPNYGYTF. CDR3 nucleotide sequence: TGTGCCAGTAGTAAAATGGGCCCTATCCCTAACTATGGCTACACCTTC.

This chain joins TRBV18 and TRBJ2-7, with D possibly matching TRBD2 (6 bases). CDR3 length: 15 residues. Between the trimmed V and J ends, which lost 2 bases and 4 bases, there was a span of 15 bases. From germline, CDR1 is KGHSH and CDR2 LQKENI. The CDR3 region has the DNA TGTGCCAGCTCACCAGTGGGGGGAGAAACATACGAGCAGTACTTC. Translated, it gives CASSPVGGETYEQYF.

This chain joins TRBV7-2 and TRBJ2-1; 7 bases map to TRBD1. CDR3 length: 15 residues. The J segment lost 4 bases and the V segment lost 4 bases, leaving 7 bases of the junction unmatched. Germline loops: CDR1 SGHTA, CDR2 FQGNSA. Written as DNA, the CDR3 is TGTGCCAGCAGCTCGGGACAGATAGTTTACAATGAGCAGTTCTTC. Translating gives CASSSGQIVYNEQFF. Together with reference TRBV7-2 and TRBJ2-1, the CDR3 gives the full variable domain: GAGVSQSPSNKVTEKGKDVELRCDPISGHTALYWYRQSLGQGLEFLIYFQGNSAPDKSGLPSDRFSAERTGGSVSTLTIQRTQQEDSAVYLCASSSGQIVYNEQFFGPGTRLTVL.

This clone was observed once. The rearrangement links TRBV11-1 to TRBJ2-7; TRBD1 might be the D (5 bases). Germline values: CDR1 SGHAT, CDR2 FQDESV (reference sequence). V lost 2 bases to trimming and J lost 4 bases, with 9 bases between them. CDR3 length: 13 amino acids. CDR3 sequence reads: CASSLRQGYEQYF. The CDR3 DNA sequence: TGTGCCAGCAGCTTACGTCAGGGTTACGAGCAGTACTTC.

J is TRBJ1-1 and V is TRBV10-3; D remains unclear. The germline V gene encodes CDR1 ENHRY and CDR2 SYGVKD. The CDR3 is 15 residues long. Trimming removed 2 bases from V and 1 base from J, with 11 bases in between. The CDR3 sequence: CAISEHSNGNTEAFF. Written as DNA, the CDR3 is TGTGCCATCAGTGAGCACAGCAACGGGAACACTGAAGCTTTCTTT.

The gene calls are TRBV19 and TRBJ1-4; 8 bases align to TRBD1. CDR1 is LNHDA and CDR2 is SQIVND in the germline V gene (reference sequence). The CDR3 spans 15 residues. Germline trimming cut 5 bases from V and 8 bases from J; bases unmatched to any gene: 10. The CDR3, as DNA: TGTGCCAGTAGTGCTGGGACAGGCTTGCGAGAAAAACTGTTTTTT. Protein: CASSAGTGLREKLFF.

V gene TRBV13 combines with J gene TRBJ2-1, with D possibly matching TRBD2 (5 bases). Trimming removed 3 bases at V and 0 bases at J, with 9 bases between. Germline V CDR1 and CDR2: PRHDT, FYEKMQ (reference sequence). This CDR3 region has 15 residues. CDR3: CASSFSVSSYNEQFF. The CDR3 bases are TGTGCCAGCAGCTTTAGCGTGAGCTCCTACAATGAGCAGTTCTTC. The whole variable domain, filled in from reference TRBV13 and TRBJ2-1, reads AAGVIQSPRHLIKEKRETATLKCYPIPRHDTVYWYQQGPGQDPQFLISFYEKMQSDKGSIPDRFSAQQFSDYHSELNMSSLELGDSALYFCASSFSVSSYNEQFFGPGTRLTVL.

The chain is built from TRBV11-3 and TRBJ2-1, with 9 nucleotides matching TRBD2. The CDR3 extends over 14 amino acids. The germline gives CDR1 SGHNT, CDR2 YENEEA. V trimming: 2 bases; J trimming: 6 bases; junction bases outside the gene matches: 2. The DNA of the CDR3 is TGTGCCAGCAGCTTAACTAGCGGGCTCAATGAGCAGTTCTTC. This codes for CASSLTSGLNEQFF. Supplemented by reference TRBV11-3 and TRBJ2-1, the full variable domain reads EAGVVQSPRYKIIEKKQPVAFWCNPISGHNTLYWYLQNLGQGPELLIRYENEEAVDDSQLPKDRFSAERLKGVDSTLKIQPAELGDSAVYLCASSLTSGLNEQFFGPGTRLTVL.

This clone was detected once. In DNA form, the CDR3 reads TGTGCCAGCAGCTTATTCCTCTCCTACGAGCAGTACTTC. Translating gives CASSLFLSYEQYF. The chain couples TRBV11-2 to TRBJ2-7; D gene uncertain. V was trimmed by 2 bases and J by 0 bases, leaving 5 bases between them. Looked up from germline, CDR1 is SGHAT and CDR2 is FQNNGV. The CDR3 runs 13 residues.

The genes are TRBV12-5 and TRBJ2-1, with D possibly matching TRBD2 (6 bases). The ends were cut back, 5 bases at V and 0 bases at J, with 11 bases in the middle. Germline loops: CDR1 LGHNT, CDR2 FRNRAP. This CDR3 comprises 15 residues. CDR3 DNA: TGTGCTAGTGGTCTGGGACTCAACTCCTACAATGAGCAGTTCTTC. It yields the protein CASGLGLNSYNEQFF. Looking up the rest from reference TRBV12-5 and TRBJ2-1 gives the full variable domain: DARVTQTPRHKVTEMGQEVTMRCQPILGHNTVFWYRQTMMQGLELLAYFRNRAPLDDSGMPKDRFSAEMPDATLATLKIQPSEPRDSAVYFCASGLGLNSYNEQFFGPGTRLTVL.

The chain combines TRBV25-1 with TRBJ2-5, with D perhaps TRBD1 (5 bases). Germline V gene lookup returns CDR1 MGHDK and CDR2 SYGVNS. CDR3 length equals 14 residues. Deletions cut 3 bases from V and 4 bases from J, with 12 bases between. For the CDR3, the DNA is TGTGCCAGCAGTGATGCAGGGCGTCGAGAGACCCAGTACTTC. It is translated as CASSDAGRRETQYF.

The chain joins TRBV19 to TRBJ1-5; possible D gene TRBD1, 5 bases. Germline V lookup: CDR1 LNHDA, CDR2 SQIVND (reference sequence). The V and J ends lost 2 bases and 4 bases respectively, with 9 bases between them. The CDR3 is made up of 14 amino acids. Here the CDR3 reads CASSITGGNQPQHF. CDR3 sequence (DNA): TGTGCCAGTAGTATAACAGGTGGGAATCAGCCCCAGCATTTT.

The J gene is TRBJ2-2, the V gene TRBV27; 7 bases match TRBD1. This CDR3 region has 15 residues. Germline CDR1 and CDR2: MNHEY and SMNVEV (reference sequence). With 6 bases clipped from V and 7 bases from J, the junction kept 11 bases outside the gene matches. The CDR3: CASSQFRQGGGELFF. CDR3 coding DNA: TGTGCCAGCAGCCAATTTAGACAGGGCGGCGGGGAGCTGTTTTTT.

In nucleotides, the CDR3 is TGCAGTGCTAGTGACAGGGTCACCGGGGAGCTGTTTTTT. This gives the protein CSASDRVTGELFF. This chain connects TRBV20-1 to TRBJ2-2; 7 positions agree with TRBD1. The CDR3 covers 13 residues. The V gene's germline CDR1 is DFQATT and CDR2 SNEGSKA (reference sequence). V was pared by 3 bases and J by 4 bases, with 2 bases of the junction left unmatched.

The chain uses TRBV5-4 and TRBJ1-2; perhaps TRBD1 as D (5 bases). CDR3 length: 15 amino acids. The V gene lost 4 bases and the J gene lost 2 bases, with 15 bases spanning the gap. CDR1 and CDR2 (germline): SGHNT, YYREEE (reference sequence). CDR3 protein: CASSGPQGGNYGYTF. CDR3 coding DNA: TGTGCCAGCAGCGGCCCTCAGGGAGGAAACTATGGCTACACCTTC.

This clone was seen a single time. The chain couples TRBV2 to TRBJ1-4, with 9 bases fitting TRBD1. Germline V gives CDR1 SNHLY, CDR2 FYNNEI. The V and J ends lost 5 bases and 6 bases, in that order; junction bases with no gene match: 7. The CDR3 runs to 15 residues. CDR3 DNA: TGTGCCAGCAGTTCAACCGGGACAGGGTATGAAAAACTGTTTTTT. Translated: CASSSTGTGYEKLFF.

The chain couples TRBV18 to TRBJ1-6, with D tentatively TRBD1 (5 bases). V was clipped by 0 bases and J by 9 bases, with 12 bases between them. Germline values: CDR1 KGHSH, CDR2 LQKENI. The CDR3 sequence is 15 residues long. The CDR3 loop reads CASSPPEGEGSPLHF. CDR3 in DNA: TGTGCCAGCTCACCACCGGAAGGGGAAGGTTCACCCCTCCACTTT.

This chain links TRBV10-3 with TRBJ2-2, with 12 bases aligning to TRBD1. Trimming at V came to 8 bases and at J to 6 bases, leaving 4 bases not matched to a gene. The germline gives CDR1 ENHRY, CDR2 SYGVKD. CDR3 size: 14 residues. This CDR3 reads CAIPRDRGPGELFF. The DNA for the CDR3 is TGTGCCATCCCCCGGGACAGGGGGCCCGGGGAGCTGTTTTTT.